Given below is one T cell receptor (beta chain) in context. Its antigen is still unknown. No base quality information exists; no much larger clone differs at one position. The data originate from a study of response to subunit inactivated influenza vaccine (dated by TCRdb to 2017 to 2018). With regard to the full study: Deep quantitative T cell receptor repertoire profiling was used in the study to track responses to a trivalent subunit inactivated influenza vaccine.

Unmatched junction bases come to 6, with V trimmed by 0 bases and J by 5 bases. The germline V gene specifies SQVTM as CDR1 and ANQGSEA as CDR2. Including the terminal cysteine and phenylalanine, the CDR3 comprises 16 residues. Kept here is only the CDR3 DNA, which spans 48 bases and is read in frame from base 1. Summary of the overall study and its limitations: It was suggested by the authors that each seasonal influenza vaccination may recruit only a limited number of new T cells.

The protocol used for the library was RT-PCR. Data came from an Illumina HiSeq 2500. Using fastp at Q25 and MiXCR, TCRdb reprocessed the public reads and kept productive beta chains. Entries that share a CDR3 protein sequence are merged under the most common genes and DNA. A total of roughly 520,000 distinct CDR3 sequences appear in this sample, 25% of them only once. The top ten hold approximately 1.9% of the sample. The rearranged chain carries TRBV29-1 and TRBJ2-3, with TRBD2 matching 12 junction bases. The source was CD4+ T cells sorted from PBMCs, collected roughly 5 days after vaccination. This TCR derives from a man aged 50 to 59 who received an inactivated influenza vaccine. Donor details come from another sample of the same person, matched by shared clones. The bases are TGCAGCGTTGAAGACCTACTAGCGGGAGGTAGAGATACGCAGTATTTT. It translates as CSVEDLLAGGRDTQYF.